This TCR beta chain is from a study of blood T cell repertoires in COVID-19. Study-wide background: Acute and convalescent COVID-19 samples came from the United States, Italy and Spain.

The V and J ends lost 8 bases and 5 bases, in that order; junction bases with no gene match: 5. This CDR3 has 13 residues. The germline gives CDR1 LGHNA, CDR2 YSLEER. In the original processing: It was from reference gene primer amplification that nucleated cell counts were estimated. Produced via immunoSEQ multiplex PCR; TCRdb's table is partial and in-frame only. V, J and clone size reflect that table, while D and trimming were determined from the DNA. The repertoire has around 68,000 clones, 75% to 90% of them found once; the top ten carry roughly 2.4%. V gene TRBV4-3 combines with J gene TRBJ2-2; 7 positions agree with TRBD2. The sequenced material came from peripheral blood. This TCR came from a human donor in a cohort sampled during active COVID-19. The CDR3 is CASGRDRTGELFF. The CDR3 DNA reads TGCGCCAGCGGGAGGGATCGAACCGGGGAGCTGTTTTTT.